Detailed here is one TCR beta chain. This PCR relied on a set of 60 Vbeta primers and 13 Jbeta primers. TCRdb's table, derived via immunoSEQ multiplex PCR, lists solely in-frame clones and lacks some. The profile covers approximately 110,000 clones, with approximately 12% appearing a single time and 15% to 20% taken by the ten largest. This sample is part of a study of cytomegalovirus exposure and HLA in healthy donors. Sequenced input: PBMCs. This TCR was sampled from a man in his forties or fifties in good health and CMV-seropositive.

CDR3 region: CASDHTGNTGELFF. CDR3 in DNA: TGTGCTAGTGATCATACTGGGAACACCGGGGAGCTGTTTTTT. The chain employs TRBV12-5 and TRBJ2-2; no clear D. Germline CDR1 and CDR2: LGHNT and FRNRAP. V lost 7 bases and J lost 1, with 10 bases in between. The CDR3 covers 14 residues.